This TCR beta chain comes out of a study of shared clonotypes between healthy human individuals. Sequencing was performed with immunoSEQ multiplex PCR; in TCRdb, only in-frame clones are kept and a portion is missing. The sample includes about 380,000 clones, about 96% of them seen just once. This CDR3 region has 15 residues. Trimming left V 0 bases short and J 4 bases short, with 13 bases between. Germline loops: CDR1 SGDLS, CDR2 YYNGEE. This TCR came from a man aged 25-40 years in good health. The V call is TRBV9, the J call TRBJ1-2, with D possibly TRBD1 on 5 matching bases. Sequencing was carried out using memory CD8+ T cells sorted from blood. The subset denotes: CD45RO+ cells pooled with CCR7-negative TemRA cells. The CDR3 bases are TGTGCCAGCAGCGTAGGGGGCGCGAGTGTCTATGGCTACACCTTC. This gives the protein CASSVGGASVYGYTF.